This T cell receptor (beta chain) was captured by sequencing in a study of long-term antiretroviral therapy in people with HIV. Study-level information: A decade or so separates the oldest specimens from the later 2015 immediate-ART recommendation. The study, taken as a whole, reports: Clones expanded before ART dominated the repertoire at all time points. The study found that diversity rose after ART but stayed below transplant donor controls.

Version v3.0 of the immunoSEQ assay was performed at survey level. Profiled with immunoSEQ multiplex PCR; TCRdb holds only in-frame clones, not every one. The sample has 25,000 to 35,000 clones, 85% to 90% seen once. For this clone: Its antigen is unknown.

The receptor's source is a woman in her thirties with HIV. The starting material was unsorted PBMCs, obtained 0.8 years after starting antiretroviral therapy.

CDR3 sequence: CASSLGQMQETQYF. The CDR3 nucleotides are TGCGCCAGCAGCTTAGGACAGATGCAAGAGACCCAGTACTTC. The chain carries TRBV5-1 and TRBJ2-5; tentatively, D is TRBD1 (6 bases). Trimming took off 2 bases at V and 2 bases at J, with 10 bases between the two ends. Germline CDR1 is SGHRS and CDR2 is YFSETQ. The CDR3 is 14 residues long.